The sequence of this T cell receptor (beta chain) was determined in a study of read filtering for tumor transcriptome and immune sequencing. From about 400 ng of RNA, a library with molecular barcoded alpha/delta and beta/gamma adaptors was made. TCRdb re-derived calls from the reads in MiXCR, one entry per CDR3 protein. The data hold 35,000 to 55,000 distinct CDR3 sequences, with less than 15% observed a single time. Bone marrow was sampled from every patient at the time of active disease. On this clonotype: The CDR3 does not close with the conserved phenylalanine or tryptophan, likely indicating a read error.

CDR3 size: 14 residues. The germline CDR1 and CDR2 sequences are SGHDN and FVKESK. V was shortened by 2 bases and J by 2 bases, with 9 bases between the two germline ends. The genes are TRBV14 and TRBJ1-2; D might be TRBD1 (6 bases). This receptor was identified in a donor aged 40 or over with multiple myeloma. Sequencing used a population of CD138-negative cells sorted from bone marrow. CDR3 sequence reads: CASSQLGANYGYTC. The CDR3 bases are TGTGCCAGCAGCCAACTGGGGGCAAACTATGGCTACACCTGC.